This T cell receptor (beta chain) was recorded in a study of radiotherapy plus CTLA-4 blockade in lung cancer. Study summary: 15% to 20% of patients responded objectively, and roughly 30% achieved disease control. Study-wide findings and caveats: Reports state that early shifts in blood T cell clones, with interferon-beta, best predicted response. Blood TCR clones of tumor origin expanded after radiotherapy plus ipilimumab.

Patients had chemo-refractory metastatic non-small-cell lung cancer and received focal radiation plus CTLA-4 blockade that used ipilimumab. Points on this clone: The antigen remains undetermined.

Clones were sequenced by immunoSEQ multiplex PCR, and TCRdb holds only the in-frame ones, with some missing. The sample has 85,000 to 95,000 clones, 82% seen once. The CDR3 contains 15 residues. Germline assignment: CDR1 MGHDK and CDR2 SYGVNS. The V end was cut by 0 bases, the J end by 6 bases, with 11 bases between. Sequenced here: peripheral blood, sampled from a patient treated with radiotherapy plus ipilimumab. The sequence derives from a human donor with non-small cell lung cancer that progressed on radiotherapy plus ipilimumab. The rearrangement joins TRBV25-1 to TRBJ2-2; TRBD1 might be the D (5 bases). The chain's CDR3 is CASSEYKGFPGELFF. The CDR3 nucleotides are TGTGCCAGCAGTGAATATAAGGGGTTTCCCGGGGAGCTGTTTTTT.